This TCR beta chain was profiled in a study of tumor-infiltrating lymphocytes in glioblastoma multiforme. Multiple V-beta primers and a C-beta primer amplified TCRB from RNA. TCRdb called the multiplex PCR reads again in MiXCR, with one record for every CDR3 protein. The top ten hold 25% to 30% of the sample, which has roughly 10,000 distinct CDR3 sequences, roughly 65% seen once. Sequencing was performed on brain tumor tissue. This clonotype was sampled from a male donor with glioblastoma.

CDR3 nucleotide sequence: TGTGCCAGCAGCCCTTCGAGACTCGGGGCTGAAGCTTTCTTT. Its translation: CASSPSRLGAEAFF. The genes are TRBV6-5 and TRBJ1-1; D unresolved. The CDR3 has 14 residues. Germline V gene lookup returns CDR1 MNHEY and CDR2 SVGAGI. With 6 bases removed from V and 6 bases from J, the gap between germline ends came to 17 bases.